This T cell receptor (beta chain) appears in the sequencing data of a study of blood T cell repertoires in COVID-19. As for the study in general: COVID-19 samples collected from the United States, Italy and Spain covered acute and convalescent phases. The analysed material was cDNA or gDNA that came from T cells, B-cell-depleted T cells, or PBMCs.

Original analysis: Cell counts per sample came from amplifying reference gene primers. Assay: immunoSEQ multiplex PCR; the TCRdb copy retains only in-frame clones and omits some. That table supplies the V and J calls and clone size; D and trimming were determined from the DNA. The repertoire holds under 100,000 clones, with about three quarters as singletons. The V end was cut by 0 bases, the J end by 4 bases, with 6 bases between. Germline CDR1 and CDR2: SGHNT and YYREEE (reference sequence). The CDR3 loop spans 13 amino acids. Sequenced material: peripheral blood. The receptor was derived from a woman of 80 years or more with active or convalescent COVID-19. The chain joins TRBV5-4 to TRBJ2-3; unclear D gene. The DNA for the CDR3 is TGTGCCAGCAGCTTGGCCATTCCAGATACGCAGTATTTT. Its translation is CASSLAIPDTQYF.